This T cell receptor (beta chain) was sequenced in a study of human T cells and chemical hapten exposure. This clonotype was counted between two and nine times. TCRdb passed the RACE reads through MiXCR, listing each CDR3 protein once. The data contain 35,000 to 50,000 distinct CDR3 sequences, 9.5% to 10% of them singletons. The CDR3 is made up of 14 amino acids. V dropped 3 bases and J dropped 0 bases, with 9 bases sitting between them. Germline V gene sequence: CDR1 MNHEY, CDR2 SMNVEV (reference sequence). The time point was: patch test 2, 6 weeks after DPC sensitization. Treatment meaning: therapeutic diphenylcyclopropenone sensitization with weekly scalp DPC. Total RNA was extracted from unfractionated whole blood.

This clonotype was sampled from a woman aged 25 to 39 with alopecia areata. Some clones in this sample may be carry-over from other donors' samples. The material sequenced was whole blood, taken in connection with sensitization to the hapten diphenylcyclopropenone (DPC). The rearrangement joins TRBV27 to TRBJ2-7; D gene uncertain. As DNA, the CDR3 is TGTGCCAGCAGTTTCCGCGCGGACTCCTACGAGCAGTACTTC. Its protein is CASSFRADSYEQYF.